The 26 T cell receptor beta chains presented below share a single source sample, sequenced in a study of T cells in Graves' hyperthyroidism and ophthalmopathy. The source material, RNA transcripts, was used to amplify TCR beta CDR3 regions. HTBI primers were the set used in a first-round RT-PCR of the TCR CDR3. One entry per CDR3 protein, called by TCRdb with MiXCR from the multiplex PCR reads. This sample yields approximately 690,000 distinct CDR3 sequences, of which less than 25% are seen a single time; 34% belongs to the top ten. Sequenced material: blood. These receptors were taken from a young man with Graves' ophthalmopathy.

The rearrangement links TRBV5-1 to TRBJ2-7, with 10 positions matching TRBD2. Losses at the gene ends were 3 bases for V and 5 bases for J; bases not matched to a gene: 8. The CDR3 extends over 15 amino acids. CDR1 SGHRS and CDR2 YFSETQ come from the germline V gene. CDR3 coding DNA: TGCGCCAGCAGCTCTGCGACTAGCGGGTACCACGAGCAGTACTTC. It is translated as CASSSATSGYHEQYF.

This clonotype was counted a few times. The chain employs TRBV5-4 and TRBJ2-1; 7 bases map to TRBD2. In germline, CDR1 is SGHNT, CDR2 YYREEE (reference sequence). Unmatched junction bases numbered 5, after V lost 4 bases and J lost 7 bases. There are 13 residues in the CDR3. Here the CDR3 reads CASSGGGWNEQFF. Here the CDR3 DNA reads TGTGCCAGCAGCGGGGGAGGGTGGAATGAGCAGTTCTTC.

The J gene is TRBJ2-7, the V gene TRBV24-1; no firm D call. V was shortened by 1 base and J by 2 bases, with 14 bases between the two germline ends. Germline loops: CDR1 KGHDR, CDR2 SFDVKD. CDR3 length: 16 residues. The CDR3 spells CATSDFQDFAAYEQYF. CDR3 in DNA: TGTGCCACCAGTGATTTTCAGGATTTTGCAGCCTACGAGCAGTACTTC.

The CDR3 region has the DNA TGCGCCAGCAGCCAAGGACAGGGGGTAAATGAGCAGTTCTTC. The encoded protein is CASSQGQGVNEQFF. The chain has TRBV4-1 and TRBJ2-1; TRBD1 matches 9 bases. Per the germline V gene, CDR1 is MGHRA and CDR2 is YSYEKL. J gave up 7 bases and V 1 base, and 2 bases lay outside the gene matches. The CDR3 covers 14 residues.

This clonotype has more than one count but fewer than ten. This chain joins TRBV7-9 and TRBJ2-7; the match to TRBD2 covers 7 bases. The CDR3 has 14 residues. Germline V gives CDR1 SEHNR, CDR2 FQNEAQ (reference sequence). V lost 4 bases to trimming and J lost 3 bases; unmatched junction nucleotides: 6. The CDR3 bases are TGTGCCAGCAGCTCCAGCGGGGCAGTCTACGAGCAGTACTTC. This gives the protein CASSSSGAVYEQYF.

This clonotype was observed many times. V gene TRBV12-3 or TRBV12-4 combines with J gene TRBJ2-7, with 7 nucleotides matching TRBD2. V lost 8 bases to trimming and J lost 6 bases; unmatched junction nucleotides: 13. This CDR3 contains 14 residues. The DNA for the CDR3 is TGTGCCAGCGCTTCTAGCGGAGGAGCTTCCGAGCAGTACTTC. It codes for CASASSGGASEQYF.

The chain's CDR3 is CASSGWTSGGVYNEQFF. DNA of the CDR3: TGCGCCAGCAGTGGCTGGACTAGCGGAGGGGTGTACAATGAGCAGTTCTTC. The V and J genes are TRBV10-2 and TRBJ2-1, with 10 bases identical to TRBD2. The CDR3 covers 17 residues. Losses at the gene ends were 4 bases for V and 4 bases for J; bases not matched to a gene: 10. Germline CDR1 reads WSHSY; CDR2 reads SAAADI.

The gene calls are TRBV28 and TRBJ2-5; either TRBD1 or TRBD2 may fit D (5 bases each). Trimming stripped 8 bases from V and 4 bases from J, with 23 bases between. Looked up from germline, CDR1 is MDHEN and CDR2 is SYDVKM. CDR3 size: 16 residues. CDR3 in amino acids: CASPPTGTAGVETQYF. For the CDR3, the DNA is TGTGCCAGCCCACCCACCGGGACCGCCGGGGTAGAGACCCAGTACTTC.

This clonotype came up many times. The gene calls are TRBV28 and TRBJ2-2; 8 bases line up with TRBD1. V gave up 4 bases and J gave up 3 bases; unmatched junction bases: 10. The germline V gene has CDR1 MDHEN and CDR2 SYDVKM. CDR3 length: 17 amino acids. CDR3 in amino acids: CASSSVRQGTYTGELFF. The CDR3, as DNA: TGTGCCAGCAGTTCCGTCCGACAGGGGACCTACACCGGGGAGCTGTTTTTT.

This clonotype was seen only a few times. The chain employs TRBV7-9 and TRBJ1-2; 8 bases match TRBD1. The J segment lost 6 bases and the V segment lost 7 bases, leaving 16 bases of the junction unmatched. CDR1 is SEHNR and CDR2 is FQNEAQ in the germline V gene (reference sequence). The CDR3 contains 16 residues. The CDR3 region has the DNA TGTGCCAGCACCTCGGGGACAGGTGCCTTTGAGGATGGCTACACCTTC. Translation gives CASTSGTGAFEDGYTF.

This clonotype was found a few times. The chain links TRBV2 to TRBJ1-4; no reliable D call. V was clipped by 2 bases and J by 10 bases, with 8 bases between them. Germline-derived CDR1 and CDR2 are SNHLY and FYNNEI. CDR3 length: 12 amino acids. Here the CDR3 reads CASSESGRKLFF. CDR3 coding DNA: TGTGCCAGCAGTGAATCTGGACGAAAACTGTTTTTT.

The chain links TRBV18 to TRBJ2-7; D tentatively fits TRBD1 or TRBD2 (5 bases each). The CDR3 spans 14 residues. Trimming took off 6 bases at V and 0 bases at J, with 12 bases between the two ends. Germline CDR1 is KGHSH and CDR2 is LQKENI. The CDR3 DNA reads TGTGCCAGCTCGGAACCGGGGCCCTCCTACGAGCAGTACTTC. Translated, it gives CASSEPGPSYEQYF.

The rearrangement uses TRBV24-1 and TRBJ2-1; D is ambiguous. Germline V gene lookup returns CDR1 KGHDR and CDR2 SFDVKD. There are 15 residues in the CDR3. The germline V and J ends were trimmed by 3 bases and 4 bases, with 12 bases remaining between them. CDR3 residues: CATSDPGAPYNEQFF. CDR3 coding DNA: TGTGCCACCAGTGATCCCGGAGCTCCTTACAATGAGCAGTTCTTC.

The J gene is TRBJ2-2, the V gene TRBV11-2; no clear D gene. The V and J ends lost 2 bases and 1 base respectively, with 11 bases between them. The germline CDR1 and CDR2 sequences are SGHAT and FQNNGV. The length of the CDR3 is 16 residues. The CDR3 sequence is CASSLQTGGNTGELFF. CDR3 sequence (DNA): TGTGCCAGCAGCTTACAGACTGGCGGGAACACCGGGGAGCTGTTTTTT.

In this sample, this clonotype turned up a few times. The chain has TRBV6-1 and TRBJ1-6; D is uncertain. Germline V gene data show CDR1 as MNHNS and CDR2 as SASEGT. CDR3 length: 15 amino acids. The V end lost 5 bases, the J end lost 7 bases, and 15 bases lay between the germline ends. The CDR3 coding sequence is TGTGCCAGCAGTCCTCTAATCCCAGGAAATTCACCCCTCCACTTT. Protein sequence: CASSPLIPGNSPLHF.

This clonotype was detected many times. The CDR3 DNA follows: TGTGCCAGCAGCTTACTACAGGGGAGGGGTGAGACCCAGTACTTC. Translating gives CASSLLQGRGETQYF. The V and J genes are TRBV11-2 and TRBJ2-5; perhaps D is TRBD1 or TRBD2 (7 bases each). Germline V gene data show CDR1 as SGHAT and CDR2 as FQNNGV. The V end was cut by 2 bases, the J end by 5 bases, with 15 bases between. There are 15 residues in the CDR3.

V gene TRBV5-1 combines with J gene TRBJ2-3, with TRBD2 identical over 8 bases. The CDR3 sequence is 16 residues long. V lost 4 bases to trimming and J lost 5 bases; unmatched junction nucleotides: 12. CDR1 and CDR2 from the germline V gene are SGHRS and YFSETQ. CDR3 loop: CASSPRLVAGKDTQYF. CDR3 DNA sequence: TGCGCCAGCAGCCCTCGACTCGTAGCGGGAAAAGATACGCAGTATTTT.

The chain employs TRBV10-2 and TRBJ2-7; 8 nucleotides align to TRBD1. This CDR3 is 16 amino acids long. The V segment lost 3 bases and the J segment 7 bases; nucleotides outside the gene matches: 14. Germline-derived CDR1 and CDR2 are WSHSY and SAAADI. The CDR3 region is CASSDSHRGSPLEQYF. CDR3 bases: TGCGCCAGCAGTGATTCCCACAGGGGGTCCCCCCTAGAGCAGTACTTC.

This clonotype came up a few times. V and J are TRBV11-2 and TRBJ2-1, with TRBD2 identical over 15 bases. V trimming: 3 bases; J trimming: 5 bases; junction bases outside the gene matches: 5. Germline CDR1 is SGHAT and CDR2 is FQNNGV. The length of the CDR3 is 17 residues. The CDR3 loop is CASSFRTSGRDNNEQFF. The CDR3 nucleotides are TGTGCCAGCAGCTTCCGGACTAGCGGGAGGGATAACAATGAGCAGTTCTTC.

A few counts support this clonotype. The CDR3 DNA sequence: TGTGCCTGGAGCTTTTCCCTGACTAGCGGGATTTCCTACGAGCAGTACTTC. It yields the protein CAWSFSLTSGISYEQYF. The chain uses TRBV30 and TRBJ2-7, with 11 bases identical to TRBD2. With V trimmed by 3 bases and J by 1 base, 11 bases remained unmatched. From germline, CDR1 is GTSNPN and CDR2 SVGIG (reference sequence). This CDR3 has 17 amino acids. The full variable domain, in which reference TRBV30 and TRBJ2-7 provide the parts outside the CDR3, is SQTIHQWPATLVQPVGSPLSLECTVEGTSNPNLYWYRQAAGRGLQLLFYSVGIGQISSEVPQNLSASRPQDRQFILSSKKLLLSDSGFYLCAWSFSLTSGISYEQYFGPGTRLTVT.

The CDR3: CASSLEQVHYEQYF. The CDR3 DNA is TGTGCCAGCAGCTTAGAACAGGTTCACTACGAGCAGTACTTC. The rearrangement links TRBV7-6 to TRBJ2-7, with a weak D call TRBD1 (5 bases). CDR1 SGHVS and CDR2 FNYEAQ come from the germline V gene. Trimming pared 1 base from V and 3 bases from J, leaving 10 bases between. The CDR3 length is 14 residues.

The V gene is TRBV7-9, the J gene TRBJ2-3; D is possibly TRBD2 (5 bases). The CDR3 length is 12 residues. Per the germline V gene, CDR1 is SEHNR and CDR2 is FQNEAQ (reference sequence). Trimming shortened V by 5 bases and J by 5 bases, and 8 bases separated the two germline ends. CDR3 sequence: CASSILVDTQYF. The CDR3 nucleotides read TGTGCCAGCAGCATACTAGTAGATACGCAGTATTTT.

The chain is built from TRBV7-3 and TRBJ1-1; TRBD1 matches 9 bases. Trimming cost V 6 bases and J 4 bases; bases outside gene matches: 6. The CDR3 runs 14 residues. CDR1 is SGHTA and CDR2 is FQGTGA in the germline V gene. In DNA form, the CDR3 reads TGTGCCAGCAGACGACAGGGGGAAGGCACTGAAGCTTTCTTT. Translated: CASRRQGEGTEAFF.

In its sample, this clonotype was seen a few times. This rearrangement joins TRBV3-1 to TRBJ2-3; the match to TRBD2 covers 11 bases. Germline lookup yields CDR1 LGHDT and CDR2 YNNKEL (reference sequence). Germline trimming cut 1 base from V and 1 base from J; bases unmatched to any gene: 7. This CDR3 spans 18 amino acids. As DNA, the CDR3 is TGTGCCAGCAGCCAAGCACTAGCGGGAGCGGGGCGCACAGATACGCAGTATTTT. This translates into CASSQALAGAGRTDTQYF.

As for this clonotype: This may arise from a read error, as a much more abundant clone is one base away. This chain links TRBV18 with TRBJ2-1; 7 bases map to TRBD2. This CDR3 comprises 15 residues. Per germline, CDR1 KGHSH and CDR2 LQKENI. The CDR3 sequence is CASSPTGLPNNEQLF. The CDR3 DNA reads as TGTGCCAGCTCACCAACGGGACTACCCAACAATGAGCAGCTCTTC.

This clonotype was counted only a few times. CDR3 coding DNA: TGTGCCACCAGCAGGGGACTAGCGGGCTCGCCTGACGAGCAGTACTTC. It translates to CATSRGLAGSPDEQYF. This chain links TRBV15 with TRBJ2-7; 12 nucleotides agree with TRBD2. V was pared by 3 bases and J by 5 bases, with 8 bases of the junction left unmatched. CDR1 and CDR2 from the germline V gene are LNHNV and YYDKDF (reference sequence). This CDR3 is built from 16 residues.